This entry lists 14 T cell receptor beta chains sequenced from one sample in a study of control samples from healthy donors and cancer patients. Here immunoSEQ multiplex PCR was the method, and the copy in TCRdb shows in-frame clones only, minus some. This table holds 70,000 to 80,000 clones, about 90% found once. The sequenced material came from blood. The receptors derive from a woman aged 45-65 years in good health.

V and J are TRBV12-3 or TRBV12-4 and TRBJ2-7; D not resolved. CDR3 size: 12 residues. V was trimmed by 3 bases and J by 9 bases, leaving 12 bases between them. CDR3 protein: CASSFSRLAQYF. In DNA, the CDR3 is TGTGCCAGCAGTTTCTCCAGGTTGGCGCAGTACTTC.

CDR3 bases: TGTGCCAGCAGACTTTGGCCGGATGACACCGAGAACACTGAAGCTTTCTTT. It translates to CASRLWPDDTENTEAFF. The rearrangement uses TRBV27 and TRBJ1-1; D is unresolved. Germline V gives CDR1 MNHEY, CDR2 SMNVEV (reference sequence). The germline V and J ends were trimmed by 6 bases and 1 base, with 21 bases remaining between them. The CDR3 sequence is 17 residues long.

This CDR3 reads CASSLEVTICEQFF. CDR3 DNA sequence: TGTGCCAGCAGTCTCGAGGTCACAATTTGTGAGCAGTTCTTC. This chain uses TRBV6-5 with TRBJ2-1; no definite D call. CDR3 length: 14 residues. Germline lookup yields CDR1 MNHEY and CDR2 SVGAGI. Trimming removed 5 bases at V and 9 bases at J, with 17 bases between.

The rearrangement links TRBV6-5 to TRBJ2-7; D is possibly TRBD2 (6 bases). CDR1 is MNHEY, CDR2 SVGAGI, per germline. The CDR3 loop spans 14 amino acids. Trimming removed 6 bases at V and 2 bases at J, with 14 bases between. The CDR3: CASRPPGGAYEQYF. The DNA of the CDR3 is TGTGCCAGCAGACCTCCCGGGGGAGCCTACGAGCAGTACTTC.

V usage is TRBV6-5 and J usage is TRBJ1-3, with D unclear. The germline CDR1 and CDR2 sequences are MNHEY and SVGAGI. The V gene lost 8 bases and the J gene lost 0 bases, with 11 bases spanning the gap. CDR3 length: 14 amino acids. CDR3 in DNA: TGTGCCAGCGAAGAAGGAGACTCTGGAAACACCATATATTTT. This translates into CASEEGDSGNTIYF.

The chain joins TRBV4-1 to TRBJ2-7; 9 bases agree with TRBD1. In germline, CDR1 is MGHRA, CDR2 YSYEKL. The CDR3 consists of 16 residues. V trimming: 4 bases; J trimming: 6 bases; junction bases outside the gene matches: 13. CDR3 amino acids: CASSLSLTGGSIEQYF. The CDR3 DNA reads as TGCGCCAGCAGCCTTTCTCTGACAGGGGGGAGCATCGAGCAGTACTTC.

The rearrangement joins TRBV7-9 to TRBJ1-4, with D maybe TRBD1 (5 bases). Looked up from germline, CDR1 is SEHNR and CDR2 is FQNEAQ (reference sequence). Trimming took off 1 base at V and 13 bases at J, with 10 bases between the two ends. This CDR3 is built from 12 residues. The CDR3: CASSLEGRGLFF. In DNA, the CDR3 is TGTGCCAGCAGCTTAGAGGGACGTGGACTGTTTTTT.

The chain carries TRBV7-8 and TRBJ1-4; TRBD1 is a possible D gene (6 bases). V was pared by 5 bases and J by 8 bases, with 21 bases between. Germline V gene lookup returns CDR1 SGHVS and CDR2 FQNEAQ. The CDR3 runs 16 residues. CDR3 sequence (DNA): TGTGCCAGCAGCCCGTGGGCGGACAGTGGGCCCGAAAAACTGTTTTTT. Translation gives CASSPWADSGPEKLFF.

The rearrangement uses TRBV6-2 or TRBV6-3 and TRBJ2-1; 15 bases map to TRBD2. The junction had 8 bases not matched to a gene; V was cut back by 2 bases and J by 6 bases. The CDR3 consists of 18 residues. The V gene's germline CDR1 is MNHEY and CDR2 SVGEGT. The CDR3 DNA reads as TGTGCCAGCAGTTACAATTTAAAGGGACTAGCGGGAGGCAATGAGCAGTTCTTC. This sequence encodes CASSYNLKGLAGGNEQFF.

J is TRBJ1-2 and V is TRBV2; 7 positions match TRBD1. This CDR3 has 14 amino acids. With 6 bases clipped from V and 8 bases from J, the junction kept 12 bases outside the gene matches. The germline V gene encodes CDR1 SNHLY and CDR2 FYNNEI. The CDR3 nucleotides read TGTGCCAGCAGAGAACTCAGAACAGGGGTCGGCTACACCTTC. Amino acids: CASRELRTGVGYTF.

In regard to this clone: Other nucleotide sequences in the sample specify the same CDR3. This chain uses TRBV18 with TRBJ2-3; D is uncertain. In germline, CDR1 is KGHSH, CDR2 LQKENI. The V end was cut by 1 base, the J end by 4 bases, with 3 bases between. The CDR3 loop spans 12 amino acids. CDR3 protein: CASSPLADTQYF. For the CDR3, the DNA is TGTGCCAGCTCACCACTCGCAGATACGCAGTATTTT.

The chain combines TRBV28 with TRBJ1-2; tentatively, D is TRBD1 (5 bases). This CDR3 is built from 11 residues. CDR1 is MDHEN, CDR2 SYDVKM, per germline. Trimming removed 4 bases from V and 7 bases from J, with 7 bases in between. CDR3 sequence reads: CASSWGAGYTF. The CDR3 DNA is TGTGCCAGCAGTTGGGGCGCTGGCTACACCTTC.

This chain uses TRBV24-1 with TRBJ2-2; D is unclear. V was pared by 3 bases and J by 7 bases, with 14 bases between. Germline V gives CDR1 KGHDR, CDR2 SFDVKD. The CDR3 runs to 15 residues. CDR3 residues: CATSDLRVGIGELFF. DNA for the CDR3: TGTGCCACCAGTGATCTAAGGGTAGGGATCGGGGAGCTGTTTTTT.

CDR3 coding DNA: TGTGCCAGCAGCTCTGACAGTGCCTACGAGCAGTACTTC. It specifies CASSSDSAYEQYF. The chain carries TRBV7-9 and TRBJ2-7, with D possibly matching TRBD1 (5 bases). In germline, CDR1 is SEHNR, CDR2 FQNEAQ (reference sequence). The CDR3 runs 13 residues. V was clipped by 4 bases and J by 2 bases, with 9 bases between them.